The clone carrying this TCR beta chain was seen more than once but under ten times. The data were taken from a study of cytomegalovirus exposure and HLA in healthy donors. Study at large: An analysis done earlier identified fewer than 140 million unique TCR beta sequences from about 180 million T cells.

PCR employed 60 Vbeta and 13 Jbeta primers. Profiling relied on immunoSEQ multiplex PCR, and the TCRdb table lists in-frame clones only, not all of them. Of some 140,000 clones listed, 75% to 80% were seen once; the top ten hold 0.94%. The length of the CDR3 is 15 residues. Germline V gene sequence: CDR1 LNHDA, CDR2 SQIVND (reference sequence). V was pared by 5 bases and J by 0 bases, with 13 bases between. The TCR was taken from a woman in her sixties in good health and CMV-seronegative. The V and J genes are TRBV19 and TRBJ1-1, with a tentative D call TRBD1 (6 bases). The sequencing sample was made of PBMCs. DNA of the CDR3: TGTGCCAGTAGTCCTCTAGGGGGTTTGAACACTGAAGCTTTCTTT. Protein product: CASSPLGGLNTEAFF.